This TCR beta chain was captured in a study of T cells in Graves' hyperthyroidism and ophthalmopathy. General study results and limits: Ophthalmopathy and stable hyperthyroidism were told apart by a 13 V-J model. Most thyroid clonotypes expanded above 0.001 appeared in blood too.

Amplified TCR beta CDR3 regions came from RNA transcripts. The HTBI primer set was used in a first-round RT-PCR of the TCR CDR3. TCRdb processed the multiplex PCR reads anew with MiXCR; each CDR3 protein has one entry. The sample records more than 550,000 distinct CDR3 sequences, 15% to 20% being singletons. This clonotype was seen only a few times. Its antigen remains unknown. The CDR3 covers 15 residues. CDR1 is LGHDT, CDR2 YNNKEL, per germline (reference sequence). The junction had 7 bases not matched to a gene; V was cut back by 1 base and J by 5 bases. The sequence was obtained from a man aged 50-59 years with Graves' hyperthyroidism. Sequenced sample: blood. This chain uses TRBV3-1 with TRBJ1-2; 7 bases map to TRBD1. CDR3 bases: TGTGCCAGCAGCCAAGCCTCAGGGGGTGGGTATGGCTACACCTTC. The encoded protein is CASSQASGGGYGYTF.